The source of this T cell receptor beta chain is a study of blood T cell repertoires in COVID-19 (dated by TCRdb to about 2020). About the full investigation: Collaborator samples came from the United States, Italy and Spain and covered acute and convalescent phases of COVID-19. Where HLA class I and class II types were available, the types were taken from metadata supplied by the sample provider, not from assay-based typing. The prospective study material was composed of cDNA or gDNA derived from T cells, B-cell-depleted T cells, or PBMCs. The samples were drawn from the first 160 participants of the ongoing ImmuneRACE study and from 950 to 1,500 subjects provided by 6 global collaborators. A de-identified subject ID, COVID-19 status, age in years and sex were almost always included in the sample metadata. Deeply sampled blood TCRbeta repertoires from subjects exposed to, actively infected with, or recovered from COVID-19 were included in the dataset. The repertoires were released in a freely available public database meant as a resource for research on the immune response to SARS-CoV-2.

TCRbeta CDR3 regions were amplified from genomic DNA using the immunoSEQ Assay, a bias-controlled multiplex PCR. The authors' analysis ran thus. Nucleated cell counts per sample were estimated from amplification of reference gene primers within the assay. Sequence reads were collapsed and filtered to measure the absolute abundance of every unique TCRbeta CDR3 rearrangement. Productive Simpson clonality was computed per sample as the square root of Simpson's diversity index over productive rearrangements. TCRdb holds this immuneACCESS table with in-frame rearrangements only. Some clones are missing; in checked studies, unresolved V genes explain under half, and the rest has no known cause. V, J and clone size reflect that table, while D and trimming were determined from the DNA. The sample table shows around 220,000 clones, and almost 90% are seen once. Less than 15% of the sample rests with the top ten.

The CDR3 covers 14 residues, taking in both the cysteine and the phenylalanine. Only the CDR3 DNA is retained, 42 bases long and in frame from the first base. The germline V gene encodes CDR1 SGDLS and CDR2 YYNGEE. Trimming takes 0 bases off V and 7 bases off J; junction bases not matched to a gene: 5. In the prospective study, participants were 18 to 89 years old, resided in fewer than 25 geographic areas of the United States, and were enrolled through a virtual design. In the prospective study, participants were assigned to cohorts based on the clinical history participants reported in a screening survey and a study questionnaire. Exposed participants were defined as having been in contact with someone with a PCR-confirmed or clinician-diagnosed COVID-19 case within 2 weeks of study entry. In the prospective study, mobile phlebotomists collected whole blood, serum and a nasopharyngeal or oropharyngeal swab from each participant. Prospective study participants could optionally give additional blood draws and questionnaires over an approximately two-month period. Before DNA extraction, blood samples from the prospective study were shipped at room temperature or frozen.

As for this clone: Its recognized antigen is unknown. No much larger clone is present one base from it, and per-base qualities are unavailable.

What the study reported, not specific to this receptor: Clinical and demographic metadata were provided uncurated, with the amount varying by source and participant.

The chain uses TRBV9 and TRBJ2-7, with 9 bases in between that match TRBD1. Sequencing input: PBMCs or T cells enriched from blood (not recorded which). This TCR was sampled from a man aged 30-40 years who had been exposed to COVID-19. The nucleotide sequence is TGTGCCAGCAGCGTAGGGACAGGGGTTCGGGAGCAGTACTTC. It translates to CASSVGTGVREQYF.